One and the same sample provided the 27 T cell receptor beta chains below, sequenced in a study of blood T cells in healthy people across ages (dated by TCRdb to the mid-2010s). Receptors were amplified or captured by 5' RACE. TCRdb names Illumina HiSeq 2500 as the instrument used. A second about 7 to 12 cycle PCR used a sample-barcoded 5' primer and a J-beta primer mix. TCRdb cleaned the public reads at Q25 with fastp, built clones with MiXCR and kept in-frame beta chains. One record per CDR3 amino acid sequence lists the most common genes and DNA. This sample holds hundreds of thousands of distinct CDR3 sequences; approximately 30% were observed only once. The ten largest clonotypes hold roughly 15% of the sample. The sequencing input was blood. The receptors come from an elderly woman in good health. Donor details come from another sample of the same person, matched by shared clones.

In its sample, this clonotype was seen many times. The gene calls are TRBV3-1 and TRBJ2-1; 8 bases agree with TRBD1. Per germline, CDR1 LGHDT and CDR2 YNNKEL (reference sequence). V shed 6 bases and J 8 bases; nucleotides not matched to a gene: 6. The CDR3 is made up of 13 amino acids. This chain's CDR3 is CASRDRASDEQFF. The CDR3, as DNA: TGTGCCAGCAGGGACAGGGCGAGCGATGAGCAGTTCTTC.

The chain recombines TRBV12-3 or TRBV12-4 with TRBJ1-5; the D is unclear. V was shortened by 4 bases and J by 7 bases, with 8 bases between the two germline ends. The CDR3 totals 12 residues. The CDR3 sequence is CASSSVIQPQHF. Written as DNA, the CDR3 is TGTGCCAGCAGTTCGGTTATCCAGCCCCAGCATTTT.

This clonotype was counted ten times or more. The chain combines TRBV2 with TRBJ1-2; D gene uncertain. The CDR3 runs 13 residues. V was shortened by 7 bases and J by 4 bases, with 13 bases between the two germline ends. Germline-derived CDR1 and CDR2 are SNHLY and FYNNEI. The CDR3 region has the DNA TGTGCCAGCACTAGGACTGTTTCCTATGGCTACACCTTC. It encodes CASTRTVSYGYTF.

Ten or more counts support this clonotype. V is TRBV15 and J is TRBJ2-7; D gene ambiguous. With 0 bases removed from V and 5 bases from J, the gap between germline ends came to 11 bases. The length of the CDR3 is 14 residues. From germline, CDR1 is LNHNV and CDR2 YYDKDF (reference sequence). The CDR3 region has the DNA TGTGCCACCAGCAGAGATGGTGGAAGCGACGAGCAGTACTTC. This encodes CATSRDGGSDEQYF.

This clonotype has ten or more counts. The rearrangement joins TRBV29-1 to TRBJ1-1; 8 bases fit TRBD1. CDR3 length: 13 amino acids. Per the germline V gene, CDR1 is SQVTM and CDR2 is ANQGSEA. The ends lost 8 bases at V and 1 base at J; junction bases unmatched: 6. The CDR3 protein is CSSRGQANTEAFF. In DNA, the CDR3 is TGCAGCTCGCGGGGACAGGCGAACACTGAAGCTTTCTTT. The full variable domain, with the rest looked up from reference TRBV29-1 and TRBJ1-1, is SAVISQKPSRDICQRGTSLTIQCQVDSQVTMMFWYRQQPGQSLTLIATANQGSEATYESGFVIDKFPISRPNLTFSTLTVSNMSPEDSSIYLCSSRGQANTEAFFGQGTRLTVV.

The chain has TRBV12-3 or TRBV12-4 and TRBJ2-1; no definite D call. This CDR3 region has 13 residues. With 7 bases removed from V and 1 base from J, the gap between germline ends came to 8 bases. The CDR3 here is CASTMVSYNEQFF. The CDR3 DNA follows: TGTGCCAGCACGATGGTTTCCTACAATGAGCAGTTCTTC.

The table lists this clonotype with a few counts. The chain uses TRBV4-3 and TRBJ1-2, with D hard to call. The V end lost 0 bases, the J end lost 0 bases, and 5 bases lay between the germline ends. Germline V gene sequence: CDR1 LGHNA, CDR2 YSLEER. This CDR3 spans 14 amino acids. CDR3: CASSQEPANYGYTF. As DNA, the CDR3 is TGCGCCAGCAGCCAAGAGCCGGCTAACTATGGCTACACCTTC.

About this clonotype: A much larger clone is a single base away; this may be a read error. The chain recombines TRBV4-2 with TRBJ1-1, with D possibly TRBD1 on 5 matching bases. This CDR3 has 13 residues. The germline V gene encodes CDR1 LGHNA and CDR2 YNFKEQ. Between the trimmed V and J ends, which lost 0 bases and 6 bases, there was a span of 8 bases. The CDR3 region is CASSQDGAAEAFF. The CDR3 DNA reads TGTGCCAGCAGCCAAGACGGGGCCGCTGAAGCTTTCTTT.

There are many counts of this clonotype. The chain joins TRBV9 to TRBJ2-3, with D possibly TRBD2 on 6 matching bases. Germline V lookup: CDR1 SGDLS, CDR2 YYNGEE. The ends were cut back, 0 bases at V and 0 bases at J, with 14 bases in the middle. The CDR3 spans 17 residues. In DNA, the CDR3 is TGTGCCAGCAGCGTAGAGGGGACTTCCCCTAGCACAGATACGCAGTATTTT. Its protein product is CASSVEGTSPSTDTQYF.

Details on this clonotype: A much larger clone lies a single base off, so this may be a read error. The chain couples TRBV7-8 to TRBJ2-1; no clear D. Germline CDR1 SGHVS, CDR2 FQNEAQ. The CDR3 length is 15 residues. The CDR3 DNA follows: TGTGCCAACAGCGAACAGAAAAGCTCCTACGATGAGCAGTTCTTC. It is translated as CANSEQKSSYDEQFF.

This clonotype was recorded a few times. A much larger clone lies one base from this, so it may be a read error. This rearrangement joins TRBV12-3 or TRBV12-4 to TRBJ1-4, with TRBD1 matching 9 bases. The CDR3 contains 17 residues. The DNA of the CDR3 is TGTGCCAGCAGTTTAGCCGAACCGGGACAGGGTAATGAAAAACGGTTTTTT. The encoded protein is CASSLAEPGQGNEKRFF.

This clonotype was seen many times. The V gene is TRBV5-1, the J gene TRBJ1-2; D is ambiguous. Trimming cost V 0 bases and J 7 bases, with 13 bases left between them. This CDR3 comprises 14 residues. CDR1 and CDR2 (germline): SGHRS, YFSETQ. CDR3 sequence (DNA): TGCGCCAGCAGCTTGGACGGTTCGGGTCCTGGCTACACCTTC. Protein sequence: CASSLDGSGPGYTF.

In the case of this clonotype: At one end, the junction sequence differs from germline, possibly due to a read error. The chain combines TRBV6-2 or TRBV6-3 with TRBJ2-7; possibly TRBD1 for D (7 bases). This CDR3 is 14 amino acids long. In germline, CDR1 is MNHEY, CDR2 SVGEGT. The CDR3 sequence: CASSLQGGSYERYF. The CDR3 bases are TGTGCCAGCAGTCTCCAGGGGGGCTCCTACGAGCGGTACTTC.

This chain joins TRBV24-1 and TRBJ1-5; D call uncertain. The CDR3 is 16 amino acids. Trimming removed 11 bases at V and 0 bases at J, with 19 bases between. From germline, CDR1 is KGHDR and CDR2 SFDVKD. The CDR3 sequence: CASSLGGSYSNQPQHF. The DNA of the CDR3 is TGTGCCAGCAGCTTAGGAGGTTCTTATAGCAATCAGCCCCAGCATTTT.

This clonotype was detected ten times or more. This sequence joins TRBV6-6 and TRBJ1-2; 7 bases line up with TRBD1. Per the germline V gene, CDR1 is MNHNY and CDR2 is SVGAGI (reference sequence). V lost 6 bases to trimming and J lost 0 bases; unmatched junction nucleotides: 13. There are 17 residues in the CDR3. CDR3: CASSQPPDRAANYGYTF. CDR3 nucleotides: TGTGCCAGCAGCCAACCCCCCGACAGGGCTGCTAACTATGGCTACACCTTC.

At least ten counts were recorded for this clonotype. This chain connects TRBV6-4 to TRBJ1-2; TRBD1 might be the D (5 bases). Trimming stripped 4 bases from V and 7 bases from J, with 19 bases between. Looked up from germline, CDR1 is MRHNA and CDR2 is SNTAGT. The CDR3 spans 15 residues. The CDR3 nucleotides read TGTGCCAGCAGTGCATCAGGGATGATTAATGGTGGCTACACCTTC. It codes for CASSASGMINGGYTF.

The chain couples TRBV20-1 to TRBJ1-3; D call uncertain. Germline V lookup: CDR1 DFQATT, CDR2 SNEGSKA (reference sequence). The ends were cut back, 2 bases at V and 4 bases at J, with 15 bases in the middle. The CDR3 is made up of 15 amino acids. CDR3 nucleotide sequence: TGCAGTGCTAGACTTACCTTGGGAGGAGGAAACACCATATATTTT. Translated: CSARLTLGGGNTIYF.

The genes are TRBV29-1 and TRBJ1-2, with TRBD1 identical over 8 bases. This CDR3 comprises 17 residues. V gave up 3 bases and J gave up 0 bases; unmatched junction bases: 12. Germline V gene lookup returns CDR1 SQVTM and CDR2 ANQGSEA. The CDR3 DNA is TGCAGCGTTGACAATATGGTGGGACAGGATTCTAACTATGGCTACACCTTC. Translated: CSVDNMVGQDSNYGYTF.

Ten or more counts support this clonotype. The chain has TRBV20-1 and TRBJ1-2; 7 positions match TRBD1. CDR1 DFQATT and CDR2 SNEGSKA come from the germline V gene (reference sequence). V trimming: 6 bases; J trimming: 6 bases; junction bases outside the gene matches: 10. The CDR3 totals 13 residues. This chain's CDR3 is CSARVQGRDGYTF. The CDR3 region has the DNA TGCAGTGCAAGGGTACAGGGGAGGGATGGCTACACCTTC.

Notes on this clonotype: One base away lies a much larger clone, so this may be a sequencing read error. The chain links TRBV28 to TRBJ2-3; D unresolved. Trimming took off 6 bases at V and 6 bases at J, with 13 bases between the two ends. The CDR3 contains 13 residues. Germline V gene sequence: CDR1 MDHEN, CDR2 SYDVKM. Written as DNA, the CDR3 is TGTGCCAGCAGAGGGAACCTCGGGGATACGCAGTATTTT. It specifies CASRGNLGDTQYF.

About this clonotype itself: This may stem from a read error, because a much larger clone lies one nucleotide away. The chain is built from TRBV20-1 and TRBJ1-5; the D gene is possibly TRBD1 (5 bases). Germline-derived CDR1 and CDR2 are DFQATT and SNEGSKA (reference sequence). V lost 6 bases and J 6 bases, leaving 15 bases between the germline ends. The length of the CDR3 is 13 residues. The CDR3 protein is CSARPGVSQPQHF. DNA for the CDR3: TGCAGTGCAAGGCCGGGGGTTAGTCAGCCCCAGCATTTT.

Ten or more counts support this clonotype. The chain has TRBV7-2 and TRBJ2-3, with a tentative D call TRBD2 (7 bases). Per the germline V gene, CDR1 is SGHTA and CDR2 is FQGNSA. V gave up 2 bases and J gave up 4 bases, with 16 bases separating them. The CDR3 is made up of 16 amino acids. DNA of the CDR3: TGTGCCAGCAGCTTATTAGGGGGGGGACAAGCAGATACGCAGTATTTT. It encodes CASSLLGGGQADTQYF.

This chain uses TRBV20-1 with TRBJ1-2; a weak D match, TRBD1 (5 bases). Germline values: CDR1 DFQATT, CDR2 SNEGSKA (reference sequence). The CDR3 totals 12 residues. Trimming took off 3 bases at V and 8 bases at J, with 13 bases between the two ends. CDR3 sequence reads: CSARRGEVGYTF. For the CDR3, the DNA is TGCAGTGCTAGGAGAGGGGAAGTAGGCTACACCTTC.

This clonotype came up a few times. It may be a read error: a sequence one base away is much more abundant. This CDR3 reads CASSLVQGRSIGDSPRHF. The DNA of the CDR3 is TGTGCCAGCAGCTTGGTACAGGGCCGAAGTATTGGAGATTCACCCCGCCACTTT. The chain couples TRBV5-6 to TRBJ1-6; possibly TRBD1 for D (6 bases). This CDR3 contains 18 residues. Per the germline V gene, CDR1 is SGHDT and CDR2 is YYEEEE.

In this sample, this clonotype turned up many times. This chain's CDR3 is CASSYLNPKHEQFF. In nucleotides, the CDR3 is TGTGCCAGCAGTTACCTAAACCCGAAGCATGAGCAGTTCTTC. The gene calls are TRBV6-2 or TRBV6-3 and TRBJ2-1, with D unresolved. The V end was cut by 2 bases, the J end by 8 bases, with 13 bases between. This CDR3 has 14 residues. Germline values: CDR1 MNHEY, CDR2 SVGEGT.

The rearrangement uses TRBV18 and TRBJ1-4, with 9 bases matching TRBD1. V trimming: 6 bases; J trimming: 8 bases; junction bases outside the gene matches: 4. Germline V gene lookup returns CDR1 KGHSH and CDR2 LQKENI. There are 13 residues in the CDR3. As DNA, the CDR3 is TGTGCCAGCTCGACCGGGACAGGGGAAAAACTGTTTTTT. Amino acid sequence: CASSTGTGEKLFF.

The genes are TRBV30 and TRBJ1-1; D gene uncertain. This CDR3 has 13 residues. V was cut by 4 bases and J by 1 base, with 10 bases left in between. From germline, CDR1 is GTSNPN and CDR2 SVGIG (reference sequence). CDR3 protein: CAWMWGKNTEAFF. The CDR3 nucleotides read TGTGCCTGGATGTGGGGAAAGAACACTGAAGCTTTCTTT.